The sequence of this TCR beta chain was determined in a study of T cell responses to AZD1222 COVID-19 vaccine. In regard to this clone: The sample contains more than one DNA sequence encoding this CDR3.

The CDR3 contains 15 residues. The V and J ends lost 3 bases and 1 base, in that order; junction bases with no gene match: 1. CDR1 and CDR2 (germline): MNHNS, SASEGT. TCRdb keeps only in-frame clones here, not all; method: immunoSEQ multiplex PCR. Here the sample spans around 200,000 clones, around nine tenths being singletons. The source is an adult in good health. This chain uses TRBV6-1 with TRBJ2-1, with 9 positions matching TRBD2. Material: peripheral blood, obtained on day 0 of AZD1222 vaccination. CDR3 sequence (DNA): TGTGCCAGCAGTGAGCTAGCGGGGTCCTACAATGAGCAGTTCTTC. Its translation: CASSELAGSYNEQFF.